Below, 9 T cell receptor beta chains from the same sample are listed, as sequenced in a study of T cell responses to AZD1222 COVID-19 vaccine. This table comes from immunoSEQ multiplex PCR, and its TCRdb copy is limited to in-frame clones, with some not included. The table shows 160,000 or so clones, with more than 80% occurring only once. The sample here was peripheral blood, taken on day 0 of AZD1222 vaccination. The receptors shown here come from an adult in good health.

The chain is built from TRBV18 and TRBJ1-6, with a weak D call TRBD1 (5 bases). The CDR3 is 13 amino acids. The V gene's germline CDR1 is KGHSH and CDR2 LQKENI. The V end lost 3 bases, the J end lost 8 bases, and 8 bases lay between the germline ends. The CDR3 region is CASSPGTDSPLHF. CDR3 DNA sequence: TGTGCCAGCTCACCCGGGACGGATTCACCCCTCCACTTT.

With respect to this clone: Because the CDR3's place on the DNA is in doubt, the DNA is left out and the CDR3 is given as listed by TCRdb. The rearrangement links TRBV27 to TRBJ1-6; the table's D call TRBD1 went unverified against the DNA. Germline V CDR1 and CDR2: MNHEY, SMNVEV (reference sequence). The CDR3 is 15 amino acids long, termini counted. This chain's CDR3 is CASSTSTVLNSPLHF.

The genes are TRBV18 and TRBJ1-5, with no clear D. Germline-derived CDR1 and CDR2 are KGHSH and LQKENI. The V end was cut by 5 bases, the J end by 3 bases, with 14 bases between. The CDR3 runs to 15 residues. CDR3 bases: TGTGCCAGCTCAACTAAGTGGAGTGTCAATCAGCCCCAGCATTTT. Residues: CASSTKWSVNQPQHF.

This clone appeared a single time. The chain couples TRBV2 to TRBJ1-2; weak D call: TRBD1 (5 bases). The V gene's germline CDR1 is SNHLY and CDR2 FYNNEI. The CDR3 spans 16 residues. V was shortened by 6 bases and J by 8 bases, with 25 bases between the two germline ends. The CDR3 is CASRTGLTDYAWGYTF. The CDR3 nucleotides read TGTGCCAGCAGAACCGGATTGACAGATTATGCCTGGGGCTACACCTTC.

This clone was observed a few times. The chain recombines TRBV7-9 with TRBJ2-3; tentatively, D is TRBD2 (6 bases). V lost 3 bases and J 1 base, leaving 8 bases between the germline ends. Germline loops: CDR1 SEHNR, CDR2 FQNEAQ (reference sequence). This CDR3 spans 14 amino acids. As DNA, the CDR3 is TGTGCCAGCAGCTTGGGGGAGGGCACAGATACGCAGTATTTT. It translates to CASSLGEGTDTQYF.

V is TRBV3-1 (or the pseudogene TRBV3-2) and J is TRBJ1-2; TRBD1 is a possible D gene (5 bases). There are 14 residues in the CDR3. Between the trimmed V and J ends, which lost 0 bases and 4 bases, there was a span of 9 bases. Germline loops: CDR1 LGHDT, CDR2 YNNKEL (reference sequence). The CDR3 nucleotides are TGTGCCAGCAGCCAAGATGGGGGAATCTATGGCTACACCTTC. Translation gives CASSQDGGIYGYTF.

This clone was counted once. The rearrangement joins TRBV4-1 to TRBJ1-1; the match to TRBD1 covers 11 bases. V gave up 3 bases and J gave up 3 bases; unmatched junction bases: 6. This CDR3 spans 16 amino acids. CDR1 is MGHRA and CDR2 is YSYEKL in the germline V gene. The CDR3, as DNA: TGCGCCAGCAGCCAGCGGACAGGGGGCAGGGACACTGAAGCTTTCTTT. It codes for CASSQRTGGRDTEAFF.

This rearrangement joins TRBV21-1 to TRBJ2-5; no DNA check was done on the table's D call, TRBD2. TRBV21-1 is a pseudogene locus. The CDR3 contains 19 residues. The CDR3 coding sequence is TGTGCCAGCAGCAAAGCCGGAGGAGCGGGAGGAGAGTACCAAGAGACCCAGTACTTC. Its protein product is CASSKAGGAGGEYQETQYF.

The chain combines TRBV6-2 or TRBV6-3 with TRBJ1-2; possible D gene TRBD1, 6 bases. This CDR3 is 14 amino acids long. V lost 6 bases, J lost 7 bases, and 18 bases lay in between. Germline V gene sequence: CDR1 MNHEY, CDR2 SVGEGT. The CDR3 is CASSPDRSMSGYTF. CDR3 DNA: TGTGCCAGCAGCCCCGACAGGTCAATGAGTGGCTACACCTTC.